This TCR beta chain appears in the sequencing data of a study of T cell responses to AZD1222 COVID-19 vaccine (dated by TCRdb to the early 2020s). Regarding the complete study: Because spike-specific TCR depth and breadth did not differ between the two schedules, AZD1222 recipients who got a second dose at roughly 4 weeks were pooled with those who got a second dose at roughly 12 weeks. Trial participants were enrolled into age subgroups of 18-55, 56-69 and 70-plus years, which contained 148, 28 and 57 TCR-sequenced participants, respectively. TCR sequencing covered 230 or so trial participants: nearly 210 given two doses of AZD1222 and 26 given two doses of MenACWY control vaccine. General findings and caveats noted by the study authors: Most participants were white British and females outnumbered males, and the authors suggested that clonal diversity may have been underestimated. Vaccine-associated CD4 TCRs spanned the whole spike protein, with dominant responses in regions 160-218 and 743-854. Because no samples from the day 14 peak response were available, repertoires could be characterized only after the peak T cell response. Only six AZD1222 recipients were SARS-CoV-2 seropositive at baseline, limiting conclusions about previously exposed vaccinees. In the small 56-69-year group, the increase in depth fell short of significance, most likely because of low power. Nearly half of unique spike-specific TCRs reportedly recognized epitopes outside regions mutated in the B.1.351 and B.1.1.7 variants. After two AZD1222 doses, spike-specific TCR breadth and depth were significantly higher than at day 0 and than in MenACWY recipients.

The CDR3, cysteine through phenylalanine, is 14 amino acids long. Left in the record is the CDR3 DNA by itself, 42 bases read in frame from the first base. V loses 8 bases at its end and J loses 5 bases; junction bases beyond the gene matches: 11. CDR1 and CDR2 were assigned from the germline V gene as SGHTA and FQGNSA. Turning to this clone: Its target antigen remains unknown. Nothing much larger sits one base from this clone, and base qualities are not available.

The label giving this sample's time point can be read as: baseline before first vaccination. Vaccinee samples came from UK trials COV001 and COV002, including a single-blind randomized controlled phase 2/3 trial of AZD1222 (ChAdOx1 nCoV-19) in healthy adults. Trial participant PBMC samples were collected at day 0 and day 28 after the second dose for TCRbeta chain sequencing. The CDR3 regions of human TCRbeta chains were analyzed by immunosequencing. The authors processed their data as follows. Repertoire TCRs were checked for matches against a reference library of SARS-CoV-2-specific TCRs that had been generated using the MIRA antigen-specificity platform. Breadth was defined as the fraction of unique TCRs that were SARS-CoV-2-associated. Depth was defined as the fraction of total T cells that were SARS-CoV-2-associated. Using the MIRA data, every spike-specific TCR was mapped to the spike region that the TCR reacted to and assigned to either a CD4 or a CD8 class. Log10-transformed breadth and depth values were compared by one-way ANOVA with Sidak's multiple comparisons tests. TCRdb retrieved this table from immuneACCESS and kept in-frame rearrangements only. Not all clones are present; in checked studies, unresolved V genes account for under half, and no reason is known for the remainder. That table supplies the V and J calls and clone size; D and trimming were determined from the DNA. This sample lists under 55,000 clones; 84% were detected once. The ten largest clones take up approximately 10% of the sample.

The V gene is TRBV7-2 and the J gene is TRBJ2-7; 8 central bases correspond to TRBD2. The source material was peripheral blood, sampled on day 0 of AZD1222 vaccination. This clonotype was obtained from an adult in good health. The encoded CDR3 is CASGGGSGMNEQYF. The DNA sequence reads TGTGCCAGCGGCGGGGGGTCGGGGATGAACGAGCAGTACTTC.